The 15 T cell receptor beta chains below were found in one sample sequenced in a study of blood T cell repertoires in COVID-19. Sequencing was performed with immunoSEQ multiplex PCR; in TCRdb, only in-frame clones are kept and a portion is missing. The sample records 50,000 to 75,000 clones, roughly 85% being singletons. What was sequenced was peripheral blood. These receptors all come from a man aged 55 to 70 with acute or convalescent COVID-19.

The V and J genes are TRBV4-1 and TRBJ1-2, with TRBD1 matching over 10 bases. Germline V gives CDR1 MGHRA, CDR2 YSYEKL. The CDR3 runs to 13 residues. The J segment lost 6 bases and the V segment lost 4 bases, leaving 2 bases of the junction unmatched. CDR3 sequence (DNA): TGCGCCAGCAGCCGAGGGACAGGGGATGGCTACACCTTC. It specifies CASSRGTGDGYTF.

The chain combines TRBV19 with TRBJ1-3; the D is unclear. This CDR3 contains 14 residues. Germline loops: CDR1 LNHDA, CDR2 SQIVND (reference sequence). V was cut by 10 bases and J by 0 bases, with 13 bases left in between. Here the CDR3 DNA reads TGTGCCACTCTGGCCCGAAGCTCTGGAAACACCATATATTTT. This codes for CATLARSSGNTIYF.

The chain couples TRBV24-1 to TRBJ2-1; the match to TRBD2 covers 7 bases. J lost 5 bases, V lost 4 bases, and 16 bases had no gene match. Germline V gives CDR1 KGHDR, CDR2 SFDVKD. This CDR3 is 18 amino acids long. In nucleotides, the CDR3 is TGTGCCACCAGTGACCCCAGTGTAGGCGGGAGCGATAACAATGAGCAGTTCTTC. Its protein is CATSDPSVGGSDNNEQFF.

CDR3 nucleotides: TGTGCCAGCAGCCAAGTCTTCGGGAGGGCCTACGAGCAGTACTTC. Encoded protein: CASSQVFGRAYEQYF. J is TRBJ2-7 and V is TRBV3-1 (or the pseudogene TRBV3-2), with 8 bases matching TRBD2. CDR1 and CDR2 from the germline V gene are LGHDT and YNNKEL (reference sequence). J was trimmed by 2 bases and V by 1 base; bases with no gene match: 4. The CDR3 runs to 15 residues.

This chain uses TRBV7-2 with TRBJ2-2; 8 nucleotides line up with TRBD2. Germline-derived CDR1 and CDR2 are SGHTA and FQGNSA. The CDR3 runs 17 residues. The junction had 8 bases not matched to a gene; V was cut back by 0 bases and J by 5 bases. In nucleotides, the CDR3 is TGTGCCAGCAGCTTAGCGCGGAGCGGGAGAGGAACCGGGGAGCTGTTTTTT. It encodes CASSLARSGRGTGELFF. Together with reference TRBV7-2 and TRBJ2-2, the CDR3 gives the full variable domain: GAGVSQSPSNKVTEKGKDVELRCDPISGHTALYWYRQSLGQGLEFLIYFQGNSAPDKSGLPSDRFSAERTGGSVSTLTIQRTQQEDSAVYLCASSLARSGRGTGELFFGEGSRLTVL.

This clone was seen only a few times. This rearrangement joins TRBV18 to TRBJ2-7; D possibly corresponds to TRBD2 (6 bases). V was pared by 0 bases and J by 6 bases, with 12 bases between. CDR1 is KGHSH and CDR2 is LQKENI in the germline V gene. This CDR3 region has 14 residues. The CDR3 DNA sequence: TGTGCCAGCTCACCACCGACGGGGGTTGGCGAGCAGTACTTC. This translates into CASSPPTGVGEQYF. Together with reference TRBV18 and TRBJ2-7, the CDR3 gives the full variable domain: NAGVMQNPRHLVRRRGQEARLRCSPMKGHSHVYWYRQLPEEGLKFMVYLQKENIIDESGMPKERFSAEFPKEGPSILRIQQVVRGDSAAYFCASSPPTGVGEQYFGPGTRLTVT.

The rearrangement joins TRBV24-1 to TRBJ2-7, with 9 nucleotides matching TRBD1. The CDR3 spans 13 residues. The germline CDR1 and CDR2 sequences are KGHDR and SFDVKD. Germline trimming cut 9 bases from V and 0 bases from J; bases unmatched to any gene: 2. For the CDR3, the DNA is TGTGCCACCGGGACAGGGAGCTCCTACGAGCAGTACTTC. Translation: CATGTGSSYEQYF.

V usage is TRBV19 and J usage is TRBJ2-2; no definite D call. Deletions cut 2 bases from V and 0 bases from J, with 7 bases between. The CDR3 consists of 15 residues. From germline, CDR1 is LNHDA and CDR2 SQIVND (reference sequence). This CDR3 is CASSILFANTGELFF. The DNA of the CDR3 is TGTGCCAGTAGTATATTGTTCGCGAACACCGGGGAGCTGTTTTTT.

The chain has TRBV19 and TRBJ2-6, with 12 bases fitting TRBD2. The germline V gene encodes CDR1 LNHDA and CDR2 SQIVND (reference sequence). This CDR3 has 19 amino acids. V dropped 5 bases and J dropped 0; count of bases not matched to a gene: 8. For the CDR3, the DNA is TGTGCCAGTAGTCTTGGGACTAGCGGGCGTTACTCTGGGGCCAACGTCCTGACTTTC. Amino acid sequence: CASSLGTSGRYSGANVLTF.

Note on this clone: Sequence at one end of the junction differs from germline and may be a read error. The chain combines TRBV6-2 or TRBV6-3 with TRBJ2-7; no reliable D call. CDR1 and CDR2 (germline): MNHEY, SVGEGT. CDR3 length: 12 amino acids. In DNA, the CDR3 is TGTGCCAGCAGTTATATCTCCGACGAGCAGTACTTC. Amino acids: CASSYISDEQYF.

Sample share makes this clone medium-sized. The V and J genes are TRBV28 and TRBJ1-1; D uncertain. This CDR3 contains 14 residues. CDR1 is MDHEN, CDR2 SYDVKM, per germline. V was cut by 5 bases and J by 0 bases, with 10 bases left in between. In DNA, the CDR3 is TGTGCCAGCAGTCCGGGGAGGTTGAACACTGAAGCTTTCTTT. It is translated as CASSPGRLNTEAFF. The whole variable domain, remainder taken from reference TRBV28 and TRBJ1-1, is DVKVTQSSRYLVKRTGEKVFLECVQDMDHENMFWYRQDPGLGLRLIYFSYDVKMKEKGDIPEGYSVSREKKERFSLILESASTNQTSMYLCASSPGRLNTEAFFGQGTRLTVV.

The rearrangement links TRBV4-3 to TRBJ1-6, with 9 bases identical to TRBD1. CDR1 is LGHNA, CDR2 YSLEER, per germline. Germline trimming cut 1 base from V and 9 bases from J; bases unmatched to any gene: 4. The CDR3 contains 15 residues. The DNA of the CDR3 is TGCGCCAGCAGCCAAGCGTGGGACAGGGTTTCACCCCTCCACTTT. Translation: CASSQAWDRVSPLHF.

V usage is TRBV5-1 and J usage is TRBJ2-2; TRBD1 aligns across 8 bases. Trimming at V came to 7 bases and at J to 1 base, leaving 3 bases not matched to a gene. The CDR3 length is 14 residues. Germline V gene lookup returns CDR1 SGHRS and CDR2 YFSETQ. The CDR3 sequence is CASLGQENTGELFF. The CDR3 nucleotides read TGCGCCAGCTTGGGACAGGAGAACACCGGGGAGCTGTTTTTT.

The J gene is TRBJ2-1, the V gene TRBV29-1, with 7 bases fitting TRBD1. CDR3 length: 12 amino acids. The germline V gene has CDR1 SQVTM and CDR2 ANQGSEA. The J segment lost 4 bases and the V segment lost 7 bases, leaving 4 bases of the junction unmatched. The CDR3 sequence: CSAGTVYNEQFF. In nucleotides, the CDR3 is TGCAGCGCCGGGACAGTTTACAATGAGCAGTTCTTC.

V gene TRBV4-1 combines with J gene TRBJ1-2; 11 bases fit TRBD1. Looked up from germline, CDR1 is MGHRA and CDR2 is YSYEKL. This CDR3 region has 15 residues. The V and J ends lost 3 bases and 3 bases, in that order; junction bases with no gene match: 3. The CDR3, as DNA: TGCGCCAGCAGCCATTCGGGACAGGGGGACTATGGCTACACCTTC. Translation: CASSHSGQGDYGYTF.